This T cell receptor beta chain was recorded in a study of CD4 T cells in relation to SARS-CoV-2 and coronaviruses. Looking at the study overall: ViraFEST: approximately 10-day antigen culture of PBMCs, then TCR beta CDR3 sequencing.

Sequenced by immunoSEQ multiplex PCR; TCRdb stores in-frame clones only, minus some. The table includes fewer than 25,000 clones, over 60% detected once. The germline gives CDR1 MDHEN, CDR2 SYDVKM. CDR3 length equals 11 residues. Trimming took 8 bases from V and 8 from J, leaving 9 bases between them. As regards this clone: Its antigen is unknown.

Before the COVID-19 pandemic, during about 2010-2018, CD4+ T cells were taken from unexposed donors. CD4+ T cells were isolated from the cells after about 11 days of culture. The chain joins TRBV28 to TRBJ1-4; D call uncertain. What was sequenced was CD4+ T cells from PBMCs, cultured in vitro. The sequence was obtained from a human donor in good health. This chain's CDR3 is CASWGREKLFF. In DNA form, the CDR3 reads TGTGCCAGCTGGGGTAGGGAAAAACTGTTTTTT.